The 20 T cell receptor beta chains below come from one sample, sequenced in a study of blood T cell repertoires in COVID-19. The data were produced by immunoSEQ multiplex PCR, yet TCRdb's version contains in-frame clones alone and is incomplete. Here the sample spans approximately 200,000 clones, roughly 83% being singletons. Sequenced: PBMCs or T cells enriched from blood (not recorded which). The receptors here all came from a middle-aged woman with acute COVID-19.

The gene calls are TRBV27 and TRBJ2-1, with 9 bases matching TRBD2. CDR1 is MNHEY and CDR2 is SMNVEV in the germline V gene (reference sequence). Losses at the gene ends were 0 bases for V and 9 bases for J; bases not matched to a gene: 9. The CDR3 covers 16 residues. The CDR3: CASSLSGGRAEGEQFF. DNA for the CDR3: TGTGCCAGCAGTTTATCCGGCGGGAGGGCCGAGGGTGAGCAGTTCTTC.

For the CDR3, the DNA is TGCGCCAGCAGCCAAGATCATTTCGGGACTAGCGGGGGACGAGGCGAGCAGTACTTC. Translating it yields CASSQDHFGTSGGRGEQYF. This chain uses TRBV4-1 with TRBJ2-7; the match to TRBD2 covers 14 bases. The J segment lost 6 bases and the V segment lost 0 bases, leaving 13 bases of the junction unmatched. The CDR3 has 19 amino acids. Looked up from germline, CDR1 is MGHRA and CDR2 is YSYEKL.

The CDR3 region is CASTYGQGWGDTQYF. The CDR3 region has the DNA TGTGCCAGCACCTATGGACAGGGATGGGGAGATACGCAGTATTTT. The J gene is TRBJ2-3, the V gene TRBV9, with 8 bases aligning to TRBD1. With 6 bases clipped from V and 5 bases from J, the junction kept 11 bases outside the gene matches. Germline CDR1 is SGDLS and CDR2 is YYNGEE. This CDR3 is built from 15 residues.

V usage is TRBV12-3 or TRBV12-4 and J usage is TRBJ1-6, with D unresolved. V was cut by 6 bases and J by 7 bases, with 7 bases left in between. The CDR3 is 12 amino acids. The CDR3 loop is CASSLSNSPLHF. CDR3 DNA sequence: TGTGCCAGCAGCCTAAGCAATTCACCCCTCCACTTT.

In its sample, this clone was seen once. The chain has TRBV5-1 and TRBJ2-7; tentatively, D is TRBD1 (6 bases). CDR3 length equals 16 residues. The V gene's germline CDR1 is SGHRS and CDR2 YFSETQ. V was cut by 1 base and J by 1 base, with 15 bases left in between. The CDR3 loop reads CASSLHTGPGSYEQYF. The CDR3 nucleotides read TGCGCCAGCAGCTTGCACACAGGGCCGGGGTCCTACGAGCAGTACTTC.

The rearrangement links TRBV24-1 to TRBJ2-1; maybe TRBD2 (5 bases). Trimming stripped 1 base from V and 5 bases from J, with 14 bases between. The CDR3 loop spans 16 amino acids. Looked up from germline, CDR1 is KGHDR and CDR2 is SFDVKD. CDR3 protein: CATSDFGPGMDNEQFF. In nucleotides, the CDR3 is TGTGCCACCAGTGATTTTGGGCCCGGGATGGACAATGAGCAGTTCTTC.

The gene calls are TRBV3-1 (or the pseudogene TRBV3-2) and TRBJ2-4; perhaps TRBD1 as D (5 bases). CDR1 LGHDT and CDR2 YNNKEL come from the germline V gene (reference sequence). With 4 bases removed from V and 0 bases from J, the gap between germline ends came to 13 bases. CDR3 length: 16 amino acids. CDR3 nucleotides: TGTGCCAGCAGCCTCACAGGTGCACTAGCCAAAAACATTCAGTACTTC. Its protein is CASSLTGALAKNIQYF.

The CDR3 DNA sequence: TGTGCCACCAGTGGTGGACAGGGATACACAGATACGCAGTATTTT. This encodes CATSGGQGYTDTQYF. The chain combines TRBV24-1 with TRBJ2-3; TRBD1 agrees at 8 bases. This CDR3 comprises 15 residues. Germline loops: CDR1 KGHDR, CDR2 SFDVKD. The V and J ends lost 5 bases and 2 bases, in that order; junction bases with no gene match: 5.

The chain carries TRBV5-1 and TRBJ1-3; D possibly corresponds to TRBD1 (5 bases). Germline V gene sequence: CDR1 SGHRS, CDR2 YFSETQ. V was clipped by 0 bases and J by 3 bases, with 16 bases between them. CDR3 length: 17 residues. The CDR3 DNA is TGCGCCAGCAGCTTGGATTGGGGGGACGGAGTTGGAAACACCATATATTTT. Amino acid sequence: CASSLDWGDGVGNTIYF.

The chain employs TRBV4-3 and TRBJ2-2, with 9 nucleotides matching TRBD2. With V trimmed by 3 bases and J by 2 bases, 7 bases remained unmatched. The CDR3 runs 17 residues. Germline V gives CDR1 LGHNA, CDR2 YSLEER. The CDR3 here is CASSHHSGGLNTGELFF. CDR3 bases: TGCGCCAGCAGCCACCATAGCGGGGGCCTTAACACCGGGGAGCTGTTTTTT.

This chain connects TRBV5-1 to TRBJ1-2, with D possibly matching TRBD1 (6 bases). V gave up 4 bases and J gave up 8 bases, with 18 bases separating them. The CDR3 runs 14 residues. Germline V gene sequence: CDR1 SGHRS, CDR2 YFSETQ. The DNA of the CDR3 is TGCGCCAGCAGCCCCCGGGACATTGGGACCGGCTACACCTTC. Translation: CASSPRDIGTGYTF.

The chain combines TRBV18 with TRBJ1-1; D might be TRBD1 (5 bases). The CDR3 is 14 residues long. Trimming removed 6 bases at V and 1 base at J, with 12 bases between. CDR1 KGHSH and CDR2 LQKENI come from the germline V gene. CDR3 sequence: CASSLTATNTEAFF. Here the CDR3 DNA reads TGTGCCAGCTCGCTGACAGCGACGAACACTGAAGCTTTCTTT.

This clone has just one count. The chain has TRBV3-1 (or the pseudogene TRBV3-2) and TRBJ2-3; TRBD2 agrees at 11 bases. The CDR3 has 17 residues. The germline V gene encodes CDR1 LGHDT and CDR2 YNNKEL (reference sequence). V dropped 3 bases and J dropped 4; count of bases not matched to a gene: 9. The CDR3 protein is CASSHLSGGAFADTQYF. CDR3 nucleotides: TGTGCCAGCAGCCACCTTAGCGGGGGGGCATTCGCAGATACGCAGTATTTT.

Only one count was recorded for this clone. The rearrangement links TRBV5-1 to TRBJ2-7; a possible D gene is TRBD2 (5 bases). Germline V gene data show CDR1 as SGHRS and CDR2 as YFSETQ. V lost 3 bases and J 0 bases, leaving 7 bases between the germline ends. The CDR3 is made up of 13 amino acids. The CDR3 here is CASSSAGSYEQYF. CDR3 in DNA: TGCGCCAGCAGCTCGGCGGGCTCCTACGAGCAGTACTTC.

This clone was picked up a small number of times. V gene TRBV6-5 combines with J gene TRBJ1-3; D is possibly TRBD1 (5 bases). The ends were cut back, 2 bases at V and 4 bases at J, with 15 bases in the middle. Germline V lookup: CDR1 MNHEY, CDR2 SVGAGI. CDR3 length equals 16 residues. The CDR3 reads CASSYGGGRWGNTIYF. The CDR3 DNA sequence: TGTGCCAGCAGTTACGGGGGGGGACGGTGGGGAAACACCATATATTTT.

CDR3 nucleotides: TGTGCCAGCAGCCAATGGGGCGGGAGGACCCCCTACGAGCAGTACTTC. Amino acid sequence: CASSQWGGRTPYEQYF. This chain uses TRBV28 with TRBJ2-7; TRBD2 agrees at 8 bases. J lost 2 bases, V lost 6 bases, and 12 bases had no gene match. From germline, CDR1 is MDHEN and CDR2 SYDVKM. The CDR3 contains 16 residues.

The chain joins TRBV5-4 to TRBJ1-2, with no clear D. Per germline, CDR1 SGHNT and CDR2 YYREEE (reference sequence). V was pared by 0 bases and J by 4 bases, with 22 bases between. The CDR3 spans 18 residues. The CDR3 nucleotides read TGTGCCAGCAGCTTGGCCGTCACGAGGTCCTTAGCTCTCTATGGCTACACCTTC. It codes for CASSLAVTRSLALYGYTF.

The chain is built from TRBV19 and TRBJ2-7, with 12 bases aligning to TRBD1. Trimming removed 1 base from V and 5 bases from J; junction bases left unmatched: 6. Germline V lookup: CDR1 LNHDA, CDR2 SQIVND (reference sequence). The CDR3 is 16 residues long. The CDR3 nucleotides are TGTGCCAGTAGTATAGTGGCGGGACAGGGGGCCCACGAGCAGTACTTC. Translation gives CASSIVAGQGAHEQYF.

The rearrangement links TRBV7-2 to TRBJ2-5; 7 bases are a match to TRBD2. The CDR3 consists of 14 residues. The ends lost 6 bases at V and 1 base at J; junction bases unmatched: 5. Per the germline V gene, CDR1 is SGHTA and CDR2 is FQGNSA. CDR3 in DNA: TGTGCCAGCAGGCCTAGCGGCTTCCAAGAGACCCAGTACTTC. Translation gives CASRPSGFQETQYF. The whole variable domain, remainder taken from reference TRBV7-2 and TRBJ2-5, is GAGVSQSPSNKVTEKGKDVELRCDPISGHTALYWYRQSLGQGLEFLIYFQGNSAPDKSGLPSDRFSAERTGGSVSTLTIQRTQQEDSAVYLCASRPSGFQETQYFGPGTRLLVL.

This chain connects TRBV5-1 to TRBJ1-3; no reliable D call. There are 14 residues in the CDR3. V was shortened by 5 bases and J by 0 bases, with 9 bases between the two germline ends. Germline V gives CDR1 SGHRS, CDR2 YFSETQ. The CDR3 reads CASSEIDSGNTIYF. The DNA for the CDR3 is TGCGCCAGCAGTGAAATAGACTCTGGAAACACCATATATTTT.